The 14 T cell receptor beta chains reported below all come from one sample, sequenced in a study of OX40 agonist ivuxolimab in advanced cancers. The protocol was immunoSEQ multiplex PCR, while the TCRdb copy is restricted to in-frame clones and leaves out a portion. The sample gives around 20,000 clones, around 78% of which show up once; about 17% is in the top ten. Sequenced here: CD4+ or CD8+ T cells sorted from blood, sampled in a trial of the OX40 agonist ivuxolimab. The receptors shown here come from an adult with an advanced solid tumor such as melanoma, head and neck, liver or kidney cancer.

This chain joins TRBV7-6 and TRBJ2-2; tentatively, D is TRBD1 (6 bases). The CDR3 length is 14 residues. Trimming removed 5 bases from V and 6 bases from J, with 13 bases in between. The V gene's germline CDR1 is SGHVS and CDR2 FNYEAQ. CDR3 protein: CASSILQGAGELFF. CDR3 coding DNA: TGTGCCAGCAGCATTTTACAGGGAGCCGGGGAGCTGTTTTTT. The full variable domain, in which reference TRBV7-6 and TRBJ2-2 provide the parts outside the CDR3, is GAGVSQSPRYKVTKRGQDVALRCDPISGHVSLYWYRQALGQGPEFLTYFNYEAQQDKSGLPNDRFSAERPEGSISTLTIQRTEQRDSAMYRCASSILQGAGELFFGEGSRLTVL.

V is TRBV11-2 and J is TRBJ2-5; D unclear. Trimming stripped 2 bases from V and 5 bases from J, with 15 bases between. The CDR3 is 15 residues long. Germline lookup yields CDR1 SGHAT and CDR2 FQNNGV. As DNA, the CDR3 is TGTGCCAGCAGCTTACAAGGGCAATCGATTGAGACCCAGTACTTC. It codes for CASSLQGQSIETQYF.

The chain has TRBV5-4 and TRBJ2-5; D is unresolved. CDR3 size: 15 residues. V lost 1 base, J lost 5 bases, and 15 bases lay in between. Germline CDR1 SGHNT, CDR2 YYREEE (reference sequence). This chain's CDR3 is CASSLFGPSSETQYF. As DNA, the CDR3 is TGTGCCAGCAGCTTGTTCGGGCCCTCTTCGGAGACCCAGTACTTC.

This clone was seen just once. This chain joins TRBV11-3 and TRBJ1-1; no clear D gene. The CDR3 contains 14 residues. The V end was cut by 0 bases, the J end by 6 bases, with 11 bases between. Germline-derived CDR1 and CDR2 are SGHNT and YENEEA. CDR3: CASSLEGNKAEAFF. DNA of the CDR3: TGTGCCAGCAGCTTAGAAGGGAACAAGGCTGAAGCTTTCTTT.

The V and J genes are TRBV5-6 and TRBJ1-5; D unresolved. In germline, CDR1 is SGHDT, CDR2 YYEEEE. The V gene lost 0 bases and the J gene lost 3 bases, with 10 bases spanning the gap. The CDR3 is 15 residues long. CDR3 DNA sequence: TGTGCCAGCAGCTTGGCTGGCCTGTTCAATCAGCCCCAGCATTTT. As protein: CASSLAGLFNQPQHF.

CDR3 sequence: CASSPQETQYF. CDR3 sequence (DNA): TGTGCCAGCTCACCCCAAGAGACCCAGTACTTC. V gene TRBV18 combines with J gene TRBJ2-5; D is unclear. Trimming left V 3 bases short and J 1 base short, with 0 bases between. The CDR3 covers 11 residues. Germline V lookup: CDR1 KGHSH, CDR2 LQKENI.

This chain joins TRBV10-3 and TRBJ2-1, with 8 bases that match TRBD1. Trimming cost V 7 bases and J 5 bases; bases outside gene matches: 7. Germline V gene lookup returns CDR1 ENHRY and CDR2 SYGVKD. This CDR3 has 14 residues. The CDR3 loop reads CAIKPRGQDNEQFF. The CDR3 coding sequence is TGTGCCATCAAACCCAGGGGGCAGGACAATGAGCAGTTCTTC.

The V gene is TRBV5-1, the J gene TRBJ1-1, with D possibly matching TRBD1 (6 bases). V was trimmed by 0 bases and J by 3 bases, leaving 12 bases between them. The CDR3 is made up of 15 amino acids. Germline V lookup: CDR1 SGHRS, CDR2 YFSETQ. The CDR3 protein is CASSLAGATHTEAFF. CDR3 in DNA: TGCGCCAGCAGCTTGGCGGGGGCTACTCACACTGAAGCTTTCTTT.

The DNA of the CDR3 is TGTGCCAGTACCAACCAGGGGAGCTCCTACAATGAGCAGTTCTTC. Amino acids: CASTNQGSSYNEQFF. The chain combines TRBV19 with TRBJ2-1; tentatively, D is TRBD1 (6 bases). V was shortened by 7 bases and J by 0 bases, with 13 bases between the two germline ends. In germline, CDR1 is LNHDA, CDR2 SQIVND (reference sequence). This CDR3 comprises 15 residues.

A note on this clone: This specimen includes other DNA sequences encoding the same CDR3. This rearrangement joins TRBV7-9 to TRBJ2-3; D could derive from TRBD1 or TRBD2 (5 bases each). Germline CDR1 SEHNR, CDR2 FQNEAQ (reference sequence). The CDR3 is 14 amino acids. The V end lost 3 bases, the J end lost 5 bases, and 12 bases lay between the germline ends. The CDR3 region is CASSLGRREDTQYF. DNA of the CDR3: TGTGCCAGCAGCTTGGGACGCAGAGAAGATACGCAGTATTTT.

The CDR3 sequence is CASSTRQGNTEAFF. CDR3 nucleotide sequence: TGTGCCAGCAGCACCCGACAGGGGAACACTGAAGCTTTCTTT. The chain joins TRBV7-2 to TRBJ1-1, with 7 bases lining up with TRBD1. Per germline, CDR1 SGHTA and CDR2 FQGNSA. This CDR3 is built from 14 residues. Losses at the gene ends were 5 bases for V and 1 base for J; bases not matched to a gene: 4.

The rearrangement links TRBV30 to TRBJ1-6, with D perhaps matching TRBD1 (6 bases). This CDR3 has 15 amino acids. Trimming took off 3 bases at V and 6 bases at J, with 15 bases between the two ends. Per germline, CDR1 GTSNPN and CDR2 SVGIG (reference sequence). Here the CDR3 reads CAWSAGVGLNSPLHF. The CDR3 region has the DNA TGTGCCTGGAGCGCAGGGGTGGGCCTTAATTCACCCCTCCACTTT.

The J gene is TRBJ1-6, the V gene TRBV14, with unresolved D. Germline V gene data show CDR1 as SGHDN and CDR2 as FVKESK. This CDR3 spans 15 amino acids. The V end was cut by 0 bases, the J end by 9 bases, with 12 bases between. The CDR3 nucleotides read TGTGCCAGCAGCCAAGATCTCGGGGAAAGTTCACCCCTCCACTTT. It yields the protein CASSQDLGESSPLHF. Full variable domain (rest looked up from reference TRBV14 and TRBJ1-6): EAGVTQFPSHSVIEKGQTVTLRCDPISGHDNLYWYRRVMGKEIKFLLHFVKESKQDESGMPNNRFLAERTGGTYSTLKVQPAELEDSGVYFCASSQDLGESSPLHFGNGTRLTVT.

This sequence joins TRBV19 and TRBJ1-3; D is unresolved. CDR1 LNHDA and CDR2 SQIVND come from the germline V gene (reference sequence). CDR3 length: 15 amino acids. V was pared by 7 bases and J by 2 bases, with 15 bases between. In DNA form, the CDR3 reads TGTGCCAGTACGTCCAGCTGGACCCCTGGAAACACCATATATTTT. It codes for CASTSSWTPGNTIYF.